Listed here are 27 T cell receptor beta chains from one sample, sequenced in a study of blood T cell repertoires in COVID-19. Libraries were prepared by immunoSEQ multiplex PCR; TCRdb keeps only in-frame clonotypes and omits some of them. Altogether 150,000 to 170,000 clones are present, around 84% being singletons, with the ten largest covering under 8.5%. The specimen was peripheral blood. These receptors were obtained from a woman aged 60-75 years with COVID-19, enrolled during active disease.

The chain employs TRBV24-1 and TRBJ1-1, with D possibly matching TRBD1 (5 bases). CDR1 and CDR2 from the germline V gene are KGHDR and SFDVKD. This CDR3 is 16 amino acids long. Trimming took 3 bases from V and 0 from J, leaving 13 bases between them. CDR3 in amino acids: CATSDARTGMNTEAFF. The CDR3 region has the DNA TGTGCCACCAGTGATGCACGTACAGGCATGAACACTGAAGCTTTCTTT.

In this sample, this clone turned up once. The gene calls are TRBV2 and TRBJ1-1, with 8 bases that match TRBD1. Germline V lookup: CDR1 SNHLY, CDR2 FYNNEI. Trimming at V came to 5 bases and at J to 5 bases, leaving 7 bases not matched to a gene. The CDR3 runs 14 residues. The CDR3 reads CASSITGGGTEAFF. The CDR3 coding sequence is TGTGCCAGCAGTATCACAGGGGGGGGAACTGAAGCTTTCTTT.

The CDR3 spells CASSLFSGRLETQYF. The CDR3 nucleotides are TGTGCCAGCAGTTTATTTAGCGGGAGGTTAGAGACCCAGTACTTC. The chain recombines TRBV27 with TRBJ2-5, with 10 bases identical to TRBD2. V lost 1 base to trimming and J lost 4 bases; unmatched junction nucleotides: 3. The CDR3 contains 15 residues. The germline gives CDR1 MNHEY, CDR2 SMNVEV (reference sequence).

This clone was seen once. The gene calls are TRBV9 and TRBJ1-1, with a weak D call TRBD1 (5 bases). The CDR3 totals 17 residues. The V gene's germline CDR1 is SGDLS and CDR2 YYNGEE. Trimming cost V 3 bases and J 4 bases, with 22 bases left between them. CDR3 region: CASSALDGFRVGTEAFF. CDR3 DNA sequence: TGTGCCAGCAGCGCCCTAGATGGTTTCAGGGTTGGCACTGAAGCTTTCTTT.

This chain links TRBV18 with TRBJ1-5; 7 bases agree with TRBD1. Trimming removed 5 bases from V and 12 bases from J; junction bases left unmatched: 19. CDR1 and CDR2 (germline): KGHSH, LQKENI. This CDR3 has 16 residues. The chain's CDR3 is CASSGRDSSTTGVQHF. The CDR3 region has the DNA TGTGCCAGCTCAGGCCGGGACAGCTCGACAACTGGTGTCCAGCATTTT.

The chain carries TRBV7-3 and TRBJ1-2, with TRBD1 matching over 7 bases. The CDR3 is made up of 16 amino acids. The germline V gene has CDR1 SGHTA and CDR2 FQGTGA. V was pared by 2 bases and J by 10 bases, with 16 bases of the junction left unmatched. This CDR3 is CASSLAGQVSRADYTF. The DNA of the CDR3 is TGTGCCAGCAGCTTAGCCGGACAGGTTTCTCGTGCTGACTACACCTTC. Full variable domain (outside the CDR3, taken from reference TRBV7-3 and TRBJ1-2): GAGVSQTPSNKVTEKGKYVELRCDPISGHTALYWYRQSLGQGPEFLIYFQGTGAADDSGLPNDRFFAVRPEGSVSTLKIQRTERGDSAVYLCASSLAGQVSRADYTFGSGTRLTVV.

The CDR3: CASSPEVTEAFF. CDR3 sequence (DNA): TGTGCCAGCAGTCCGGAGGTCACTGAAGCTTTCTTT. The chain carries TRBV12-3 or TRBV12-4 and TRBJ1-1; the D is unclear. Trimming left V 5 bases short and J 4 bases short, with 8 bases between. The CDR3 sequence is 12 residues long.

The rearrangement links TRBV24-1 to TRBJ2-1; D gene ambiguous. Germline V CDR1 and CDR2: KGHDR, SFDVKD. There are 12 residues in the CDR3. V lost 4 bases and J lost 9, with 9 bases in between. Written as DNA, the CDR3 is TGTGCCACCAGTGAACGACTTGGTGAGCAGTTCTTC. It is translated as CATSERLGEQFF.

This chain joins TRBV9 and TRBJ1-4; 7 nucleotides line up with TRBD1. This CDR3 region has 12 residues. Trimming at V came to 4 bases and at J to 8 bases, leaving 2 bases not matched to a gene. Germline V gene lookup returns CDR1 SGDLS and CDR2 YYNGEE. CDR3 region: CASSRDSEKLFF. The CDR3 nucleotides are TGTGCCAGCAGCCGGGACAGCGAAAAACTGTTTTTT.

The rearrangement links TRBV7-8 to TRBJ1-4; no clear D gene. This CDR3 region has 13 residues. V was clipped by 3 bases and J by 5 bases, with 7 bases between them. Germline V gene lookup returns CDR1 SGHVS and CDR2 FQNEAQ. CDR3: CASSFKENEKLFF. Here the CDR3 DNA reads TGTGCCAGCAGCTTCAAAGAGAATGAAAAACTGTTTTTT.

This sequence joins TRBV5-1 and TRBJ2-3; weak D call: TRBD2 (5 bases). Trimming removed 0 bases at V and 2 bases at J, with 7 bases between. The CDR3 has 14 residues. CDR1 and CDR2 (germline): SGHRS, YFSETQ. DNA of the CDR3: TGCGCCAGCAGCTTGGGAGGGTACACAGATACGCAGTATTTT. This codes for CASSLGGYTDTQYF.

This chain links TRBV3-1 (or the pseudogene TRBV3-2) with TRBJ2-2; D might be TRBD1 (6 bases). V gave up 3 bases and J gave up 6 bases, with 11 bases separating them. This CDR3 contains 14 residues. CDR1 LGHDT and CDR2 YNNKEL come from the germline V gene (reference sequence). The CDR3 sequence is CASSHLYRAGELFF. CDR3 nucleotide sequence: TGTGCCAGCAGCCACCTATACAGGGCCGGGGAGCTGTTTTTT.

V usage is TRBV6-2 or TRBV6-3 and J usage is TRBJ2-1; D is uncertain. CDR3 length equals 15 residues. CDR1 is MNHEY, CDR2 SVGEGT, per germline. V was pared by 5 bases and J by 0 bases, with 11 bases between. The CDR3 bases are TGTGCCAGCAGTGTAACATTTGCCTCCTACAATGAGCAGTTCTTC. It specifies CASSVTFASYNEQFF.

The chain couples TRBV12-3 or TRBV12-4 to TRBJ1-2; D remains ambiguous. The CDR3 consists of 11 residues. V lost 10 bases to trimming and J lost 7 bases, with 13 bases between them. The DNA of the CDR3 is TGTGCCATCAATTTCGGGTTTGGCTACACCTTC. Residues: CAINFGFGYTF.

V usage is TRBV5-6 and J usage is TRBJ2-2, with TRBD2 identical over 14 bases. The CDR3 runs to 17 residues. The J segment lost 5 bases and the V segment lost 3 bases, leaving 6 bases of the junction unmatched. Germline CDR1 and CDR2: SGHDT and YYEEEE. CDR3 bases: TGTGCCAGCAGCTCCGGGGGACTAGCGGGAGTAACCGGGGAGCTGTTTTTT. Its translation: CASSSGGLAGVTGELFF. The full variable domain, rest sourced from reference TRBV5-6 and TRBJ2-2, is DAGVTQSPTHLIKTRGQQVTLRCSPKSGHDTVSWYQQALGQGPQFIFQYYEEEERQRGNFPDRFSGHQFPNYSSELNVNALLLGDSALYLCASSSGGLAGVTGELFFGEGSRLTVL.

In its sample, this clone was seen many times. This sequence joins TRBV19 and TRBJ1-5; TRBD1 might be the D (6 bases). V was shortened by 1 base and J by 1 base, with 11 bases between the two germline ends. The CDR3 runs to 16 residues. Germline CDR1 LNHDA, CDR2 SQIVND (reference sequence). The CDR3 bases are TGTGCCAGTAGTATAGGGTTACAGGGAAGCAATCAGCCCCAGCATTTT. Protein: CASSIGLQGSNQPQHF.

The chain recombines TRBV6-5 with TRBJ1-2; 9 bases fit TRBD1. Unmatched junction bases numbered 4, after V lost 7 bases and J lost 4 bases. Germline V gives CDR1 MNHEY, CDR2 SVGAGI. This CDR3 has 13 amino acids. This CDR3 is CASNKDRGYGYTF. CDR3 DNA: TGTGCCAGCAATAAGGACAGGGGCTATGGCTACACCTTC.

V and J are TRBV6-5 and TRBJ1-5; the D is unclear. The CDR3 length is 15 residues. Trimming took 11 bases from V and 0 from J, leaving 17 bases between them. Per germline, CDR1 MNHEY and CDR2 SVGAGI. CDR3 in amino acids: CAARGASFSNQPQHF. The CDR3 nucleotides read TGTGCCGCCCGGGGAGCTTCCTTTAGCAATCAGCCCCAGCATTTT.

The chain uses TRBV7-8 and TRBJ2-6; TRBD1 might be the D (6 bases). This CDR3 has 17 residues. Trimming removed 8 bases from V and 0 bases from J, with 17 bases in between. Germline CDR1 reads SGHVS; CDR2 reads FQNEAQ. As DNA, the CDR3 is TGTGCCAGCCCTACGGGGACACCCATCTCTGGGGCCAACGTCCTGACTTTC. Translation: CASPTGTPISGANVLTF. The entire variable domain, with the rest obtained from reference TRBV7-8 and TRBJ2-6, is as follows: GAGVSQSPRYKVAKRGQDVALRCDPISGHVSLFWYQQALGQGPEFLTYFQNEAQLDKSGLPSDRFFAERPEGSVSTLKIQRTQQEDSAVYLCASPTGTPISGANVLTFGAGSRLTVL.

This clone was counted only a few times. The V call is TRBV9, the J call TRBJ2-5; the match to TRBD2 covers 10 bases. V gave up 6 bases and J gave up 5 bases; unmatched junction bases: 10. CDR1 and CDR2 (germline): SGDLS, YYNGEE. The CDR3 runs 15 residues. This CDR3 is CASNPSGGGGETQYF. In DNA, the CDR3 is TGTGCCAGCAATCCTAGCGGGGGTGGCGGGGAGACCCAGTACTTC.

CDR3 nucleotides: TGTGCCAGCAGCTACGGACAGGGCTTTAATTCACCCCTCCACTTT. Its protein is CASSYGQGFNSPLHF. V gene TRBV5-6 combines with J gene TRBJ1-6, with 8 bases identical to TRBD1. From germline, CDR1 is SGHDT and CDR2 YYEEEE. J gave up 6 bases and V 3 bases, and 5 bases lay outside the gene matches. The CDR3 extends over 15 amino acids. The full variable domain, with the rest looked up from reference TRBV5-6 and TRBJ1-6, is DAGVTQSPTHLIKTRGQQVTLRCSPKSGHDTVSWYQQALGQGPQFIFQYYEEEERQRGNFPDRFSGHQFPNYSSELNVNALLLGDSALYLCASSYGQGFNSPLHFGNGTRLTVT.

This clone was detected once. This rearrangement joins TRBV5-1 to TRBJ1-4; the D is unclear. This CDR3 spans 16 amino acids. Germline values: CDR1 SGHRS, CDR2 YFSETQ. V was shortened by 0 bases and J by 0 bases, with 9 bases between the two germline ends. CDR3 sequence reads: CASSLGHAATNEKLFF. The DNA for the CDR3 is TGCGCCAGCAGCTTGGGACACGCTGCAACTAATGAAAAACTGTTTTTT. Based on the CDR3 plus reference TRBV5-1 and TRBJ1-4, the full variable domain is KAGVTQTPRYLIKTRGQQVTLSCSPISGHRSVSWYQQTPGQGLQFLFEYFSETQRNKGNFPGRFSGRQFSNSRSEMNVSTLELGDSALYLCASSLGHAATNEKLFFGSGTQLSVL.

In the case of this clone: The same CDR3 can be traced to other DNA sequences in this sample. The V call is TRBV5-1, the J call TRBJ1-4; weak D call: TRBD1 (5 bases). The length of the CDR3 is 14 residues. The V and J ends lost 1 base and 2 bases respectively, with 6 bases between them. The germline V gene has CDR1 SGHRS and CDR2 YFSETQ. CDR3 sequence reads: CASSLPGTNEKLFF. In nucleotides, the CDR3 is TGCGCCAGCAGCTTGCCAGGGACTAATGAAAAACTGTTTTTT.

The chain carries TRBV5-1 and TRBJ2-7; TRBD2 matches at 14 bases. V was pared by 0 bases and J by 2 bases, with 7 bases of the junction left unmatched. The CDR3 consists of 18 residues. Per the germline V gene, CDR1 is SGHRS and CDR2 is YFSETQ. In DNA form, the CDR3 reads TGCGCCAGCAGCTTGGATGGGACTAGCGGGGGAGGGACCTACGAGCAGTACTTC. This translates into CASSLDGTSGGGTYEQYF.

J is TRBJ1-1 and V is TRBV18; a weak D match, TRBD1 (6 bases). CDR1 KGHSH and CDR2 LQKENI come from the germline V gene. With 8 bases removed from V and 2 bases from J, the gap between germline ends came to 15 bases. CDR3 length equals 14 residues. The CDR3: CASRSDSLNTEAFF. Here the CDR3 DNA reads TGTGCCAGCCGATCGGACAGCTTAAACACTGAAGCTTTCTTT.

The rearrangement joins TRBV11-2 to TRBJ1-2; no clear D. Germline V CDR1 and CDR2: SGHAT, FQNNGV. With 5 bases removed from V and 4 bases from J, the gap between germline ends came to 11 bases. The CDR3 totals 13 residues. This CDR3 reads CASSPDKFYGYTF. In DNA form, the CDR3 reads TGTGCCAGCAGCCCCGACAAATTCTATGGCTACACCTTC.

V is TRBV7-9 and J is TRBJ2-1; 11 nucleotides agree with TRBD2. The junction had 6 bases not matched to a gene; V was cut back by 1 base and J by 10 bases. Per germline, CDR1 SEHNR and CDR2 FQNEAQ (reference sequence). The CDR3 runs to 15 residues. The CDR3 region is CASSLDGLAGGEQFF. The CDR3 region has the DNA TGTGCCAGCAGCTTAGACGGGTTAGCGGGAGGGGAGCAGTTCTTC.